This T cell receptor (beta chain) derives from a study of post-analysis software for immune sequencing data. At the level of the study: Secondary progressive, relapsing-remitting and progressive-relapsing multiple sclerosis were among the included disease courses.

This CDR3 has 12 amino acids. With V trimmed by 6 bases and J by 6 bases, 4 bases remained unmatched. In germline, CDR1 is SEHNR, CDR2 FQNEAQ (reference sequence). Study-level findings and limits: People with multiple sclerosis had a significantly lower normalized Chao1 diversity than controls did. Relative to controls, patients had about five TRBV segments at higher frequency, with TRBV5-6, TRBV5-1 and TRBV20-1 among these. Those samples that were prepared in the same batch co-clustered strongly by F measure.

This clonotype was detected many times. The antigen is not known. The library was made from cDNA and included unique molecular identifiers. With 1 to 10 million T cells as the source, 500,000 to 650,000 cDNA molecules resulted. TCRdb processed the PCR reads anew with MiXCR; each CDR3 protein has one entry. This sample has roughly 180,000 distinct CDR3 sequences, with 30% found just once. Sequences were obtained from blood. The gene calls are TRBV7-9 and TRBJ2-7, with 8 bases fitting TRBD1. The clonotype originates from a girl aged 5-17 years with multiple sclerosis. The CDR3 protein is CASSPTGGEQYF. CDR3 in DNA: TGTGCCAGCAGTCCCACAGGGGGCGAGCAGTACTTC.